These 24 T cell receptor beta chains originate from one sample sequenced in a study of blood T cell repertoires in COVID-19. Repertoires were generated with immunoSEQ multiplex PCR, while TCRdb's copy carries only in-frame clones and drops some. The repertoire holds around 400,000 clones, with roughly 86% as singletons. Sequenced input: peripheral blood. The receptors shown here come from a woman aged 25-40 years with COVID-19, enrolled during active disease.

The table lists this clone with a count of one. This chain links TRBV10-3 with TRBJ1-5, with 10 bases that match TRBD1. The length of the CDR3 is 14 residues. Germline V CDR1 and CDR2: ENHRY, SYGVKD. V gave up 10 bases and J gave up 5 bases; unmatched junction bases: 8. DNA for the CDR3: TGTGCCAAGAACGGGACAGGGGTATATCAGCCCCAGCATTTT. This gives the protein CAKNGTGVYQPQHF.

The rearrangement joins TRBV3-1 (or the pseudogene TRBV3-2) to TRBJ2-1; 8 positions agree with TRBD2. The CDR3 runs 17 residues. The ends lost 4 bases at V and 6 bases at J; junction bases unmatched: 14. CDR1 and CDR2 (germline): LGHDT, YNNKEL (reference sequence). CDR3 in amino acids: CASSLIPGTRSLNEQFF. CDR3 sequence (DNA): TGTGCCAGCAGCCTCATCCCCGGGACTAGAAGCCTCAATGAGCAGTTCTTC.

The chain carries TRBV9 and TRBJ2-1; maybe TRBD2 (5 bases). Trimming cost V 0 bases and J 0 bases, with 10 bases left between them. The CDR3 has 16 amino acids. Germline V gene data show CDR1 as SGDLS and CDR2 as YYNGEE. The CDR3 spells CASSVAGSVSYNEQFF. The CDR3 DNA is TGTGCCAGCAGCGTAGCTGGGAGCGTCTCCTACAATGAGCAGTTCTTC.

The chain combines TRBV10-1 with TRBJ2-7; TRBD2 matches at 10 bases. Per the germline V gene, CDR1 is WNHNN and CDR2 is SYGVQD (reference sequence). This CDR3 has 17 amino acids. V lost 6 bases and J lost 1; bases outside the gene matches: 12. This chain's CDR3 is CASSPGLADKLSYEQYF. Written as DNA, the CDR3 is TGCGCCAGCAGCCCTGGACTAGCGGACAAACTTTCCTACGAGCAGTACTTC.

This clone was observed once. V is TRBV7-2 and J is TRBJ2-3; the match to TRBD1 covers 9 bases. The trim removed 4 bases at V and 1 base at J, leaving 9 bases unmatched. The CDR3 covers 17 residues. Germline V gives CDR1 SGHTA, CDR2 FQGNSA. The CDR3: CASSSWGGQGRTDTQYF. DNA of the CDR3: TGTGCCAGCAGCTCCTGGGGGGGACAGGGCCGCACAGATACGCAGTATTTT.

The chain links TRBV9 to TRBJ1-2; D is unclear. Trimming shortened V by 0 bases and J by 0 bases, and 9 bases separated the two germline ends. The CDR3 runs 15 residues. Germline-derived CDR1 and CDR2 are SGDLS and YYNGEE. The CDR3 DNA reads as TGTGCCAGCAGCGTAGATCCGAGAGCTAACTATGGCTACACCTTC. Its protein is CASSVDPRANYGYTF. Using reference TRBV9 and TRBJ1-2 for the parts outside the CDR3, the full variable domain is DSGVTQTPKHLITATGQRVTLRCSPRSGDLSVYWYQQSLDQGLQFLIQYYNGEERAKGNILERFSAQQFPDLHSELNLSSLELGDSALYFCASSVDPRANYGYTFGSGTRLTVV.

The chain uses TRBV15 and TRBJ2-7, with 10 bases that match TRBD2. This CDR3 is 16 amino acids long. CDR1 and CDR2 (germline): LNHNV, YYDKDF (reference sequence). J was trimmed by 5 bases and V by 9 bases; bases with no gene match: 16. DNA for the CDR3: TGTGCCACAATTTGGGGAGATAGCGGGAGGCTTAACGAGCAGTACTTC. As protein: CATIWGDSGRLNEQYF.

The chain links TRBV24-1 to TRBJ2-7; TRBD2 aligns across 14 bases. Germline trimming cut 3 bases from V and 6 bases from J; bases unmatched to any gene: 6. Germline V gives CDR1 KGHDR, CDR2 SFDVKD. There are 16 residues in the CDR3. CDR3 DNA sequence: TGTGCCACCAGTGATGAAGGACTAGCGGGAGGAGGCGAGCAGTACTTC. Protein: CATSDEGLAGGGEQYF.

As concerns this clone: The sample has other DNA sequences that encode this CDR3 too. The V call is TRBV18, the J call TRBJ1-1, with TRBD1 matching 8 bases. V was pared by 6 bases and J by 5 bases, with 8 bases of the junction left unmatched. CDR3 length: 14 amino acids. Looked up from germline, CDR1 is KGHSH and CDR2 is LQKENI. CDR3 sequence: CASSPGQGWTEAFF. Written as DNA, the CDR3 is TGTGCCAGCTCCCCCGGACAGGGCTGGACTGAAGCTTTCTTT.

This clone came up once. The V and J genes are TRBV3-1 (or the pseudogene TRBV3-2) and TRBJ2-2; 10 bases align to TRBD2. Trimming took 3 bases from V and 6 from J; bases not matched to a gene: 10. The CDR3 extends over 17 amino acids. Germline loops: CDR1 LGHDT, CDR2 YNNKEL (reference sequence). DNA for the CDR3: TGTGCCAGCAGCCAGGTTAGGCTAGCGGGAGTTTCCGGGGAGCTGTTTTTT. This codes for CASSQVRLAGVSGELFF.

The V call is TRBV27, the J call TRBJ2-5; D is perhaps TRBD1 (6 bases). The CDR3 spans 13 residues. Germline CDR1 MNHEY, CDR2 SMNVEV (reference sequence). V lost 2 bases and J 3 bases, leaving 7 bases between the germline ends. This chain's CDR3 is CASSLTGKETQYF. The CDR3 bases are TGTGCCAGCAGTTTAACAGGGAAAGAGACCCAGTACTTC.

The rearrangement joins TRBV5-1 to TRBJ1-6; the D gene is possibly TRBD1 (5 bases). V lost 0 bases and J lost 6, with 13 bases in between. The CDR3 is 16 residues long. Looked up from germline, CDR1 is SGHRS and CDR2 is YFSETQ. As DNA, the CDR3 is TGCGCCAGCAGCTTGGCCGTCAGGGAAAGTAATTCACCCCTCCACTTT. Its protein product is CASSLAVRESNSPLHF.

The V gene is TRBV28, the J gene TRBJ2-5, with TRBD1 matching over 8 bases. CDR1 is MDHEN and CDR2 is SYDVKM in the germline V gene. V shed 5 bases, J shed 5 bases, and the junction held 10 bases outside the gene matches. CDR3 length: 15 amino acids. The CDR3 spells CASSPDRVLWETQYF. The CDR3 nucleotides read TGTGCCAGCAGTCCGGACAGGGTGCTGTGGGAGACCCAGTACTTC.

V gene TRBV5-1 combines with J gene TRBJ1-1, with a tentative D call TRBD1 (6 bases). There are 15 residues in the CDR3. Trimming took 0 bases from V and 3 from J, leaving 12 bases between them. Germline V CDR1 and CDR2: SGHRS, YFSETQ. The CDR3 spells CASSLEGVEDTEAFF. In DNA, the CDR3 is TGCGCCAGCAGCTTGGAGGGGGTAGAGGACACTGAAGCTTTCTTT.

V and J are TRBV7-6 and TRBJ2-7, with TRBD1 matching over 8 bases. The CDR3 contains 15 residues. Germline V gene data show CDR1 as SGHVS and CDR2 as FNYEAQ. V was clipped by 0 bases and J by 5 bases; unmatched bases: 6. Here the CDR3 reads CASSLAAGGFHEQYF. CDR3 coding DNA: TGTGCCAGCAGCTTAGCCGCAGGGGGCTTTCACGAGCAGTACTTC.

The chain couples TRBV3-1 (or the pseudogene TRBV3-2) to TRBJ2-6; D is unclear. CDR1 is LGHDT and CDR2 is YNNKEL in the germline V gene (reference sequence). V was clipped by 1 base and J by 0 bases, with 7 bases between them. The CDR3 totals 16 residues. The CDR3 spells CASSQAVSSGANVLTF. The DNA for the CDR3 is TGTGCCAGCAGCCAAGCGGTGAGCTCTGGGGCCAACGTCCTGACTTTC.

The chain has TRBV11-2 and TRBJ2-5; the match to TRBD2 covers 8 bases. CDR3 length: 15 amino acids. The ends lost 5 bases at V and 5 bases at J; junction bases unmatched: 10. Germline assignment: CDR1 SGHAT and CDR2 FQNNGV. CDR3 DNA: TGTGCCAGCAGCCTACTGGCGGGAGGTCCCGAGACCCAGTACTTC. Protein product: CASSLLAGGPETQYF.

The chain joins TRBV12-5 to TRBJ2-1; 9 bases line up with TRBD1. CDR3 length: 19 amino acids. J was trimmed by 10 bases and V by 1 base; bases with no gene match: 20. Per germline, CDR1 LGHNT and CDR2 FRNRAP. CDR3 DNA sequence: TGTGCTAGTGGTTTGGGATACAGGGGGCGCGGGACACCGAGGAAAGAGCAGTTCTTC. As protein: CASGLGYRGRGTPRKEQFF.

The genes are TRBV6-5 and TRBJ2-5; 7 bases are shared with TRBD2. CDR3 length equals 15 residues. After removal of 0 bases from V and 2 bases from J, the junction contained 3 bases not matched to a gene. Germline values: CDR1 MNHEY, CDR2 SVGAGI. Written as DNA, the CDR3 is TGTGCCAGCAGTTACTCGCCGCGGGGGCAAGAGACCCAGTACTTC. Its protein product is CASSYSPRGQETQYF.

The V and J genes are TRBV27 and TRBJ1-1; 7 bases agree with TRBD1. Losses at the gene ends were 8 bases for V and 3 bases for J; bases not matched to a gene: 6. Per germline, CDR1 MNHEY and CDR2 SMNVEV (reference sequence). The CDR3 length is 13 residues. The CDR3 DNA sequence: TGTGCCAGCGGCGACAGGGTCGACACTGAAGCTTTCTTT. It encodes CASGDRVDTEAFF.

The V and J genes are TRBV2 and TRBJ2-3; TRBD2 agrees at 11 bases. CDR3 size: 14 residues. V lost 3 bases and J lost 4; bases outside the gene matches: 0. CDR1 is SNHLY, CDR2 FYNNEI, per germline. The CDR3 loop reads CASSEGLAADTQYF. For the CDR3, the DNA is TGTGCCAGCAGTGAGGGACTAGCGGCAGATACGCAGTATTTT.

The chain combines TRBV28 with TRBJ1-6, with D perhaps matching TRBD1 (6 bases). Germline CDR1 MDHEN, CDR2 SYDVKM. There are 15 residues in the CDR3. V lost 7 bases, J lost 0 bases, and 10 bases lay in between. In DNA form, the CDR3 reads TGTGCCAGCAACAACAGGGTCTCCTATAATTCACCCCTCCACTTT. Translating it yields CASNNRVSYNSPLHF.

The V and J genes are TRBV5-4 and TRBJ1-1, with 7 bases aligning to TRBD1. Germline-derived CDR1 and CDR2 are SGHNT and YYREEE (reference sequence). There are 14 residues in the CDR3. V lost 4 bases and J lost 0; bases outside the gene matches: 3. This CDR3 is CASSVGQMNTEAFF. CDR3 DNA: TGTGCCAGCAGCGTGGGACAGATGAACACTGAAGCTTTCTTT.

This clone was detected only once. This rearrangement joins TRBV6-6 to TRBJ2-1; 9 nucleotides align to TRBD1. The CDR3 has 15 amino acids. Germline V gene lookup returns CDR1 MNHNY and CDR2 SVGAGI (reference sequence). J gave up 8 bases and V 6 bases, and 11 bases lay outside the gene matches. The CDR3 spells CASSNTGTGSYEQFF. CDR3 in DNA: TGTGCCAGCAGCAACACCGGGACAGGGTCGTATGAGCAGTTCTTC.